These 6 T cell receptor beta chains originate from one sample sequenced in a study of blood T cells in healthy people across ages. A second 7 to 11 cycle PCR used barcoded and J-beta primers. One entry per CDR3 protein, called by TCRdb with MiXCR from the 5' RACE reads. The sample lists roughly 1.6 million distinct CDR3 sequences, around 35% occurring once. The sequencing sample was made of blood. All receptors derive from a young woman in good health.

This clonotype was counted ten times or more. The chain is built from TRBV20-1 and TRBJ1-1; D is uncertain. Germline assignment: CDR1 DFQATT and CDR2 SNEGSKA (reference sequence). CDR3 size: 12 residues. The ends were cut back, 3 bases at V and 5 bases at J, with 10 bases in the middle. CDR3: CSASKGKTEAFF. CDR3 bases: TGCAGTGCTAGCAAGGGAAAAACTGAAGCTTTCTTT.

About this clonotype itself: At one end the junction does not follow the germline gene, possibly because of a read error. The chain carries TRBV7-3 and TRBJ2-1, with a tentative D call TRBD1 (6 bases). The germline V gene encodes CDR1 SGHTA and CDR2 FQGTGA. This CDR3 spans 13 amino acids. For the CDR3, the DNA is TGTACCAGCAGTTATCAGGGGTACAATGAGCAGTTCTTC. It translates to CTSSYQGYNEQFF. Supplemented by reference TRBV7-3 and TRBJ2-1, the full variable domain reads GAGVSQTPSNKVTEKGKYVELRCDPISGHTALYWYRQSLGQGPEFLIYFQGTGAADDSGLPNDRFFAVRPEGSVSTLKIQRTERGDSAVYLCTSSYQGYNEQFFGPGTRLTVL.

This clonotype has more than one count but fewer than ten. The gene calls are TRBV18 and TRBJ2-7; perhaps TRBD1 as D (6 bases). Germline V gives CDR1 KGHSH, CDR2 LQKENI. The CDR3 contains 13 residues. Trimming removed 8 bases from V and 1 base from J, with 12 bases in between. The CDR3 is CASTKGDSYEQYF. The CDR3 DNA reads TGTGCCAGCACAAAGGGGGATTCCTACGAGCAGTACTTC.

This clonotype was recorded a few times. CDR3 coding DNA: TGCGCCAGCAGCCAAGATAGGTGGTCAGGCCTCTCTGGGGCCAACGTCCTGACTTTC. Translation: CASSQDRWSGLSGANVLTF. The rearrangement uses TRBV4-1 and TRBJ2-6, with unresolved D. CDR3 length: 19 amino acids. Germline V gene sequence: CDR1 MGHRA, CDR2 YSYEKL. Trimming pared 0 bases from V and 0 bases from J, leaving 15 bases between.

CDR3 region: CSASDETGLEKLFF. CDR3 nucleotide sequence: TGCAGTGCTAGCGATGAGACAGGACTAGAAAAACTGTTTTTT. This chain links TRBV20-1 with TRBJ1-4; TRBD1 is a possible D gene (6 bases). The CDR3 runs to 14 residues. Germline V gene sequence: CDR1 DFQATT, CDR2 SNEGSKA (reference sequence). The V end was cut by 3 bases, the J end by 8 bases, with 16 bases between.

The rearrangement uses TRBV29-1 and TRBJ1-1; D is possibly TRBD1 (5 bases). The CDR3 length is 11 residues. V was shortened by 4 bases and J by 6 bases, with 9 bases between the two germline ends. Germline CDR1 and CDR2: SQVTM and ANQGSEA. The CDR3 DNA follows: TGCAGCGTTGGGGACCGGTCTGAAGCTTTCTTT. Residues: CSVGDRSEAFF. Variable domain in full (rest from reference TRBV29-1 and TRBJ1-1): SAVISQKPSRDICQRGTSLTIQCQVDSQVTMMFWYRQQPGQSLTLIATANQGSEATYESGFVIDKFPISRPNLTFSTLTVSNMSPEDSSIYLCSVGDRSEAFFGQGTRLTVV.